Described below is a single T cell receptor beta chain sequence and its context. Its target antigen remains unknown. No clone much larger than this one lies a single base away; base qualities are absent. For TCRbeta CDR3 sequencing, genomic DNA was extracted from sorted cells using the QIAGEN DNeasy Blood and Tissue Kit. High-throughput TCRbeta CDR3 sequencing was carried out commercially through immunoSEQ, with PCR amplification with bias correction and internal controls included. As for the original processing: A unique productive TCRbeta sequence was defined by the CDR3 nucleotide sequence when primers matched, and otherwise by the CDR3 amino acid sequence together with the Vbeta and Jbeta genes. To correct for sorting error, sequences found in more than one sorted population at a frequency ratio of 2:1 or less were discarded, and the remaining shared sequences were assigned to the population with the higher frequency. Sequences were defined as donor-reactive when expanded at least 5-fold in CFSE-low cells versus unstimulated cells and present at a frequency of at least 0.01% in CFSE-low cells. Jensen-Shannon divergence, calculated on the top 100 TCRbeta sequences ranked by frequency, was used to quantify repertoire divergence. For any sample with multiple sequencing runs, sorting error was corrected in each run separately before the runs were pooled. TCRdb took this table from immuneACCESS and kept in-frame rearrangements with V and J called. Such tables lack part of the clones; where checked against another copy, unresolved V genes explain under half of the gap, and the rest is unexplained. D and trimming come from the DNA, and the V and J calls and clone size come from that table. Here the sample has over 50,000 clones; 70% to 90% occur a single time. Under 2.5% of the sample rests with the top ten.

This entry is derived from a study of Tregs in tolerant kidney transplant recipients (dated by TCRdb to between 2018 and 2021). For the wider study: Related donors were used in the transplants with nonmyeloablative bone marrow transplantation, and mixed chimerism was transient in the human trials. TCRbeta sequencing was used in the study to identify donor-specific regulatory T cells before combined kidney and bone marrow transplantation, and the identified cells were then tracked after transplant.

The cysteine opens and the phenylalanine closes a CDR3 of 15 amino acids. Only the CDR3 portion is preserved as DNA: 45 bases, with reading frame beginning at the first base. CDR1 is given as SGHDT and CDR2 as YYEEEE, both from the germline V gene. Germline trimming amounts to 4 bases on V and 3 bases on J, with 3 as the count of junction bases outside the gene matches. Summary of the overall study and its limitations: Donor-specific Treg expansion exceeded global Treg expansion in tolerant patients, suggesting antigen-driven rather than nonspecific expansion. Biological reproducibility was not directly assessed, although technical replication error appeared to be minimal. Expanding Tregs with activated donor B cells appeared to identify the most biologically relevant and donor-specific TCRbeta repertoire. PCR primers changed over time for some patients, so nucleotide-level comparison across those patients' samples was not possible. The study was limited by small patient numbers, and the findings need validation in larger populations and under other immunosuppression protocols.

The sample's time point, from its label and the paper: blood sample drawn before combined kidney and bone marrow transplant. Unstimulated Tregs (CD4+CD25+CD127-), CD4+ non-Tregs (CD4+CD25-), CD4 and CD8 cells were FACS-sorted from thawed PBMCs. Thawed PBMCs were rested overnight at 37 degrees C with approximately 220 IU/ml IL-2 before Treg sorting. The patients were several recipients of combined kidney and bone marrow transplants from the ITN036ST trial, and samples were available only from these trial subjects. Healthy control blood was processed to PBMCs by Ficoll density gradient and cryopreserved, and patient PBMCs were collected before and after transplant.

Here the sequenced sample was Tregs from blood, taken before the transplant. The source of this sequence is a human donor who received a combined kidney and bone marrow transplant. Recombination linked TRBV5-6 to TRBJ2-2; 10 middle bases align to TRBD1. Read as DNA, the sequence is TGTGCCAGCAGCGAGGGACAGGGGTACACCGGGGAGCTGTTTTTT. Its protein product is CASSEGQGYTGELFF.